The entry below gives a single T cell receptor beta chain sequence along with its context. Its antigen is undetermined. The sample belongs to a study of cytomegalovirus exposure and HLA in healthy donors. PCR primers comprised 60 Vbeta and 13 Jbeta primers. Profiled with immunoSEQ multiplex PCR; TCRdb holds only in-frame clones, not every one. This sample has around 150,000 clones, with 75% to 85% found just once. Study-level results: Follow-up analysis later connected one missense variant in DCLRE1C with trimming of TCR beta V- and J-genes. Some public TCRs appeared in many individuals, while most sequences were rare.

The source is a woman in her 50s in good health and CMV-seropositive. Specimen: PBMCs.

CDR3 in amino acids: CASSPMGGNTGELFF. CDR3 sequence (DNA): TGCGCCAGCAGCCCCATGGGAGGGAACACCGGGGAGCTGTTTTTT. The chain combines TRBV5-1 with TRBJ2-2; weak D call: TRBD2 (6 bases). The germline V gene has CDR1 SGHRS and CDR2 YFSETQ. Trimming removed 4 bases from V and 1 base from J, with 11 bases in between. The CDR3 covers 15 residues.